These 27 T cell receptor beta chains share one sample of origin, sequenced in a study of blood T cell repertoires in COVID-19. Generated by immunoSEQ multiplex PCR, the TCRdb table keeps only in-frame clones and is missing some. The repertoire holds some 70,000 clones, with approximately 90% as singletons. Sequenced material: peripheral blood. The receptors derive from a man in his 70s with active or convalescent COVID-19.

This clone appeared a few times. The chain carries TRBV28 and TRBJ2-7; tentatively, D is TRBD2 (6 bases). The V end lost 8 bases, the J end lost 4 bases, and 18 bases lay between the germline ends. The CDR3 loop spans 14 amino acids. CDR1 MDHEN and CDR2 SYDVKM come from the germline V gene. In DNA, the CDR3 is TGTGCCAGCCAGGCCGGCGGGGCGTATTACGAGCAGTACTTC. This gives the protein CASQAGGAYYEQYF.

The chain recombines TRBV12-3 or TRBV12-4 with TRBJ2-1; D gene ambiguous. The CDR3 loop spans 13 amino acids. V lost 6 bases and J 0 bases, leaving 6 bases between the germline ends. In DNA form, the CDR3 reads TGTGCCAGCAGCATTAGCTCCTACAATGAGCAGTTCTTC. Translation: CASSISSYNEQFF.

The chain joins TRBV28 to TRBJ1-2, with a possible D match to TRBD1 (5 bases). V was pared by 7 bases and J by 3 bases, with 12 bases between. The CDR3 contains 13 residues. Germline lookup yields CDR1 MDHEN and CDR2 SYDVKM. The CDR3 sequence: CASTSTGYYGYTF. The CDR3 DNA follows: TGTGCCAGCACCTCCACAGGATACTATGGCTACACCTTC.

This chain connects TRBV11-2 to TRBJ2-3; tentative D call: TRBD2 (6 bases). V lost 0 bases to trimming and J lost 5 bases, with 12 bases between them. Germline V gene data show CDR1 as SGHAT and CDR2 as FQNNGV. CDR3 length equals 15 residues. The CDR3 sequence: CASSLDVGGKDTQYF. In nucleotides, the CDR3 is TGTGCCAGCAGCTTAGATGTGGGAGGCAAAGATACGCAGTATTTT. The variable domain in full, completed from reference TRBV11-2 and TRBJ2-3, reads EAGVAQSPRYKIIEKRQSVAFWCNPISGHATLYWYQQILGQGPKLLIQFQNNGVVDDSQLPKDRFSAERLKGVDSTLKIQPAKLEDSAVYLCASSLDVGGKDTQYFGPGTRLTVL.

The chain links TRBV11-2 to TRBJ2-7; 9 positions agree with TRBD2. V gave up 0 bases and J gave up 6 bases; unmatched junction bases: 6. The length of the CDR3 is 15 residues. Germline values: CDR1 SGHAT, CDR2 FQNNGV. CDR3 sequence reads: CASSLDLLAGLEQYF. The CDR3 nucleotides are TGTGCCAGCAGCTTAGATCTTCTAGCGGGGCTCGAGCAGTACTTC.

The V and J genes are TRBV2 and TRBJ2-7, with 11 bases matching TRBD1. The length of the CDR3 is 14 residues. Germline V gene sequence: CDR1 SNHLY, CDR2 FYNNEI. V was pared by 5 bases and J by 3 bases, with 3 bases of the junction left unmatched. CDR3 sequence reads: CASSPGQGGYEQYF. The DNA of the CDR3 is TGTGCCAGCAGTCCGGGACAGGGGGGCTACGAGCAGTACTTC.

This sequence joins TRBV29-1 and TRBJ1-3, with a possible D match to TRBD1 (6 bases). Trimming stripped 5 bases from V and 1 base from J, with 9 bases between. The CDR3 is 13 residues long. In germline, CDR1 is SQVTM, CDR2 ANQGSEA. Here the CDR3 reads CSVRRGSGNTIYF. DNA of the CDR3: TGCAGCGTTCGCAGGGGATCTGGAAACACCATATATTTT.

The chain recombines TRBV5-1 with TRBJ1-1; no clear D gene. The CDR3 runs 14 residues. The V end lost 3 bases, the J end lost 1 base, and 10 bases lay between the germline ends. Germline loops: CDR1 SGHRS, CDR2 YFSETQ. The CDR3 region has the DNA TGCGCCAGCAGCTCGCAGTATTCGAACACTGAAGCTTTCTTT. This encodes CASSSQYSNTEAFF.

This clone has a handful of counts. V usage is TRBV11-3 and J usage is TRBJ1-5; 9 nucleotides line up with TRBD1. The germline gives CDR1 SGHNT, CDR2 YENEEA. The CDR3 is 14 residues long. Trimming removed 7 bases from V and 6 bases from J; junction bases left unmatched: 7. DNA of the CDR3: TGTGCCAGCATCCAAACAGGGGGCGGTCAGCCCCAGCATTTT. Amino acid sequence: CASIQTGGGQPQHF.

This clone came up a few times. The V gene is TRBV4-2, the J gene TRBJ1-1; D is ambiguous. There are 15 residues in the CDR3. CDR1 LGHNA and CDR2 YNFKEQ come from the germline V gene. V was clipped by 0 bases and J by 2 bases, with 10 bases between them. The DNA of the CDR3 is TGTGCCAGCAGCCAAGAGGAGGGAGATAACACTGAAGCTTTCTTT. It encodes CASSQEEGDNTEAFF.

This clone occurred a few times. The chain employs TRBV5-4 and TRBJ2-5; 7 positions agree with TRBD2. The CDR3 spans 16 residues. Germline loops: CDR1 SGHNT, CDR2 YYREEE (reference sequence). V lost 3 bases to trimming and J lost 5 bases; unmatched junction nucleotides: 13. CDR3: CASSSTRTSIKETQYF. The CDR3 nucleotides read TGTGCCAGCAGCTCCACAAGGACTAGTATCAAGGAGACCCAGTACTTC.

This chain uses TRBV5-6 with TRBJ2-5; 8 nucleotides align to TRBD2. The ends lost 4 bases at V and 2 bases at J; junction bases unmatched: 7. The germline V gene encodes CDR1 SGHDT and CDR2 YYEEEE. The CDR3 sequence is 15 residues long. Written as DNA, the CDR3 is TGTGCCAGCAGCGTACCTCGCGGGGGGCAAGAGACCCAGTACTTC. This codes for CASSVPRGGQETQYF.

This clone was counted a few times. This chain links TRBV7-7 with TRBJ2-7; 8 nucleotides align to TRBD2. From germline, CDR1 is SSHAT and CDR2 FNYEAQ (reference sequence). The V and J ends lost 5 bases and 1 base, in that order; junction bases with no gene match: 4. The CDR3 extends over 14 amino acids. CDR3 protein: CASSAGLASYEQYF. CDR3 sequence (DNA): TGTGCCAGCAGCGCCGGACTAGCTTCCTACGAGCAGTACTTC.

The CDR3 protein is CASSLRAGNEQFF. The CDR3 DNA reads as TGTGCCAGCAGCTTACGAGCCGGTAATGAGCAGTTCTTC. The chain carries TRBV7-9 and TRBJ2-1, with D unresolved. The CDR3 length is 13 residues. The V gene's germline CDR1 is SEHNR and CDR2 FQNEAQ (reference sequence). V lost 2 bases, J lost 7 bases, and 9 bases lay in between.

The chain combines TRBV2 with TRBJ2-2, with 12 bases that match TRBD2. V dropped 1 base and J dropped 8; count of bases not matched to a gene: 5. Germline-derived CDR1 and CDR2 are SNHLY and FYNNEI. The CDR3 totals 16 residues. The CDR3 DNA follows: TGTGCCAGCAGTGAAGGACTAGCGGGGGCGCTGGGGGAGCTGTTTTTT. It encodes CASSEGLAGALGELFF.

The V call is TRBV29-1, the J call TRBJ2-7; TRBD1 aligns across 7 bases. CDR1 and CDR2 from the germline V gene are SQVTM and ANQGSEA. The CDR3 has 12 amino acids. V lost 8 bases and J lost 3; bases outside the gene matches: 7. For the CDR3, the DNA is TGCAGCCCTTTGACAGGGCTCTACGAGCAGTACTTC. Encoded protein: CSPLTGLYEQYF.

DNA for the CDR3: TGCGCCAGCAGCCTCTACCAGGGGGCCAACGAGCAGTACTTC. It codes for CASSLYQGANEQYF. V and J are TRBV5-1 and TRBJ2-7, with TRBD1 identical over 8 bases. The germline V gene encodes CDR1 SGHRS and CDR2 YFSETQ. The length of the CDR3 is 14 residues. The V gene end was trimmed by 4 bases and the J gene end by 5 bases; junction bases not matched to a gene: 8.

This chain connects TRBV9 to TRBJ1-6; D is perhaps TRBD1 (5 bases). Germline CDR1 SGDLS, CDR2 YYNGEE. Trimming removed 4 bases at V and 4 bases at J, with 15 bases between. This CDR3 comprises 16 residues. The CDR3 region has the DNA TGTGCCAGCAGCTTAGGGGCCGGAACTTATAATTCACCCCTCCACTTT. Amino acid sequence: CASSLGAGTYNSPLHF.

The chain employs TRBV11-2 and TRBJ1-3; the D is unclear. This CDR3 region has 15 residues. V was cut by 1 base and J by 3 bases, with 10 bases left in between. Looked up from germline, CDR1 is SGHAT and CDR2 is FQNNGV. CDR3 nucleotides: TGTGCCAGCAGCTTAGTTGGTGAGGTTGGAAACACCATATATTTT. Amino acids: CASSLVGEVGNTIYF.

This chain links TRBV21-1 with TRBJ1-5; the D segment call TRBD1 is taken from the table without a DNA check. TRBV21-1 is a pseudogene locus. The CDR3 totals 9 residues. The CDR3 bases are TGTGCCAGGGCTCAGCCCCAGCATTTT. It specifies CARAQPQHF.

V gene TRBV9 combines with J gene TRBJ2-3; D is ambiguous. Trimming cost V 3 bases and J 5 bases, with 7 bases left between them. The CDR3 has 12 residues. Germline CDR1 reads SGDLS; CDR2 reads YYNGEE. For the CDR3, the DNA is TGTGCCAGCAGCGCCCGTTTAGATACGCAGTATTTT. Amino acids: CASSARLDTQYF.

The V gene is TRBV18, the J gene TRBJ2-7; TRBD2 aligns across 8 bases. V lost 0 bases to trimming and J lost 5 bases; unmatched junction nucleotides: 6. Germline V gives CDR1 KGHSH, CDR2 LQKENI. This CDR3 region has 15 residues. The CDR3 here is CASSPPRSGSDEQYF. CDR3 nucleotide sequence: TGTGCCAGCTCACCACCGAGGAGCGGGAGTGACGAGCAGTACTTC.

The chain recombines TRBV5-1 with TRBJ2-1; a weak D match, TRBD2 (5 bases). V was cut by 3 bases and J by 0 bases, with 10 bases left in between. This CDR3 region has 15 residues. CDR1 is SGHRS and CDR2 is YFSETQ in the germline V gene. CDR3 sequence: CASSYDGDSYNEQFF. The CDR3 DNA reads as TGCGCCAGCAGCTACGACGGGGACTCCTACAATGAGCAGTTCTTC. Looking up the rest from reference TRBV5-1 and TRBJ2-1 gives the full variable domain: KAGVTQTPRYLIKTRGQQVTLSCSPISGHRSVSWYQQTPGQGLQFLFEYFSETQRNKGNFPGRFSGRQFSNSRSEMNVSTLELGDSALYLCASSYDGDSYNEQFFGPGTRLTVL.

This chain joins TRBV11-3 and TRBJ1-3; 7 bases are shared with TRBD1. CDR3 length equals 18 residues. The V gene's germline CDR1 is SGHNT and CDR2 YENEEA. The V and J ends lost 5 bases and 0 bases, in that order; junction bases with no gene match: 13. CDR3 sequence reads: CASSLPPPDRDSGNTIYF. The DNA for the CDR3 is TGTGCCAGCAGCCTTCCCCCGCCTGACAGGGACTCTGGAAACACCATATATTTT.

The chain couples TRBV6-6 to TRBJ1-1, with D possibly TRBD1 on 5 matching bases. CDR1 and CDR2 from the germline V gene are MNHNY and SVGAGI (reference sequence). The CDR3 has 15 residues. The V gene lost 0 bases and the J gene lost 8 bases, with 16 bases spanning the gap. For the CDR3, the DNA is TGTGCCAGCAGTTACTCGATGGGCCCCACAGGAGAAGCTTTCTTT. As protein: CASSYSMGPTGEAFF.

This clone was seen more than once but under ten times. The chain couples TRBV2 to TRBJ1-6, with 9 positions matching TRBD1. The CDR3 runs 15 residues. Germline CDR1 reads SNHLY; CDR2 reads FYNNEI. The J segment lost 7 bases and the V segment lost 6 bases, leaving 7 bases of the junction unmatched. The CDR3, as DNA: TGTGCCAGCAGGCCACAGGGGGCTTACAATTCACCCCTCCACTTT. Translated: CASRPQGAYNSPLHF.

The chain recombines TRBV5-6 with TRBJ1-1; 8 positions match TRBD1. The CDR3 runs to 16 residues. The germline CDR1 and CDR2 sequences are SGHDT and YYEEEE. Germline trimming cut 4 bases from V and 2 bases from J; bases unmatched to any gene: 10. The CDR3 DNA reads TGTGCCAGCAGCCTTCCCGCAGGGGGCAAAAACACTGAAGCTTTCTTT. Translating gives CASSLPAGGKNTEAFF.